Listed below are T cell receptor beta chains from one sample, sequenced in a study of blood T cell repertoires in COVID-19. The assay was immunoSEQ multiplex PCR, and TCRdb's table has in-frame clones only and misses some. This table has 90,000 to 130,000 clones, more than 75% appearing once. The material sequenced was peripheral blood. The receptors originated from a woman aged 45-59 years with acute or convalescent COVID-19. Each CDR3 is given with its conserved first and last residue. Each record gives: J gene, V gene, clone size, D gene, CDR3 protein, CDR3 DNA. A D gene is named only where the DNA matches it firmly. Only part of the rows carry a size: once, few, many, or a class if the clone is expanded.

TRBJ2-7,TRBV12-3/TRBV12-4,.,.,CASSPNLYEQYF,TGTGCCAGCAGTCCTAACCTTTACGAGCAGTACTTC
TRBJ2-7,TRBV7-9,.,TRBD1,CASSLGQGNRGYEQYF,TGTGCCAGCAGTTTGGGACAGGGAAATCGGGGATACGAGCAGTACTTC
TRBJ1-2,TRBV2,.,.,CASGKTDYYGYTF,TGTGCCAGCGGAAAGACAGACTACTATGGCTACACCTTC
TRBJ1-5,TRBV28,.,.,CASSIIQTGLGQPQHF,TGTGCCAGCAGTATCATTCAAACAGGGTTAGGTCAGCCCCAGCATTTT
TRBJ2-3,TRBV6-6,.,.,CASVGGSAGPDTQYF,TGTGCCAGTGTTGGGGGGAGTGCGGGACCAGATACGCAGTATTTT
TRBJ2-1,TRBV18,few,TRBD2,CASSPQASGRPNEQFF,TGTGCCAGCTCACCGCAGGCTAGCGGGAGACCAAATGAGCAGTTCTTC
TRBJ2-5,TRBV5-6,.,TRBD2,CASTGGRSETQYF,TGTGCCAGCACCGGGGGGAGAAGCGAGACCCAGTACTTC
TRBJ2-5,TRBV5-5,.,.,CASSLEPGETQYF,TGTGCCAGCAGCTTGGAGCCGGGAGAGACCCAGTACTTC
TRBJ1-2,TRBV2,.,TRBD1,CASSVGTGYGYTF,TGTGCCAGCAGTGTCGGGACAGGGTATGGCTACACCTTC
TRBJ2-3,TRBV7-6,.,.,CASSLGSGGHTQYF,TGTGCCAGCAGCTTAGGTTCCGGGGGGCATACGCAGTATTTT
TRBJ2-7,TRBV23-1,once,.,CASSRRGQLPRGEQYF,TGCGCCAGCAGTCGAAGAGGCCAACTCCCCAGAGGCGAGCAGTACTTC
TRBJ2-1,TRBV29-1,.,TRBD2,CSVGLGGTDYNEQFF,TGCAGCGTCGGGCTGGGAGGGACGGATTACAATGAGCAGTTCTTC
TRBJ2-7,TRBV19,.,TRBD2,CASSISTSAQTQYF,TGTGCCAGTAGTATATCTACTAGCGCTCAGACGCAGTACTTC
TRBJ1-1,TRBV30,.,.,CAWSVQGIATEAFF,TGTGCCTGGAGTGTACAGGGTATCGCCACTGAAGCTTTCTTT
TRBJ2-2,TRBV30,.,.,CAWSRGGTNTGELFF,TGTGCCTGGAGTCGTGGGGGGACGAACACCGGGGAGCTGTTTTTT
TRBJ2-1,TRBV3-1/TRBV3-2,.,.,CASSQETGNYNEQFF,TGTGCCAGCAGCCAAGAGACGGGGAACTACAATGAGCAGTTCTTC
TRBJ2-1,TRBV5-5,.,.,CASSWRWVGSSYNEQFF,TGTGCCAGCAGCTGGAGGTGGGTCGGAAGCTCCTACAATGAGCAGTTCTTC
TRBJ2-7,TRBV2,few,TRBD1,CASSGQGGSDEQYF,TGTGCCAGCAGCGGACAGGGGGGGTCCGACGAGCAGTACTTC
TRBJ2-3,TRBV4-1,.,TRBD2,CASSQTSAYTDTQYF,TGCGCCAGCAGCCAAACTAGCGCCTACACAGATACGCAGTATTTT
TRBJ2-5,TRBV12-2,.,.,CASRLRERETQYF,TGTGCAAGTCGCTTGCGGGAGAGGGAGACCCAGTACTTC
TRBJ1-2,TRBV6-5,.,.,CASSYSTQGQGGYTF,TGTGCCAGCAGTTACTCGACTCAGGGTCAAGGTGGCTACACCTTC
TRBJ1-6,TRBV6-5,.,.,CATGLTSYNSPLHF,TGTGCCACCGGACTGACAAGCTATAATTCACCCCTCCACTTT
TRBJ2-7,TRBV30,.,TRBD2,CAWSYVRTSGRNEQYF,TGTGCCTGGAGTTACGTCCGGACTAGCGGGAGAAACGAGCAGTACTTC
TRBJ2-7,TRBV10-1,.,TRBD2,CASKASGRPEQYF,TGCGCCAGCAAGGCTAGCGGGAGACCCGAGCAGTACTTC
TRBJ1-1,TRBV2,once,.,CASRSQVNTEAFF,TGTGCCAGCAGGTCTCAGGTGAACACTGAAGCTTTCTTT
TRBJ1-5,TRBV4-2,.,TRBD1,CASSPDRGSNQPQHF,TGTGCCAGCAGCCCCGACAGGGGAAGCAATCAGCCCCAGCATTTT
TRBJ1-1,TRBV19,once,.,CASSGLRGGEAFF,TGTGCCAGTAGTGGTCTAAGGGGCGGAGAAGCTTTCTTT
TRBJ2-6,TRBV18,.,TRBD2,CASSPVGLAGTGANVLTF,TGTGCCAGCTCACCAGTGGGACTAGCGGGAACTGGGGCCAACGTCCTGACTTTC